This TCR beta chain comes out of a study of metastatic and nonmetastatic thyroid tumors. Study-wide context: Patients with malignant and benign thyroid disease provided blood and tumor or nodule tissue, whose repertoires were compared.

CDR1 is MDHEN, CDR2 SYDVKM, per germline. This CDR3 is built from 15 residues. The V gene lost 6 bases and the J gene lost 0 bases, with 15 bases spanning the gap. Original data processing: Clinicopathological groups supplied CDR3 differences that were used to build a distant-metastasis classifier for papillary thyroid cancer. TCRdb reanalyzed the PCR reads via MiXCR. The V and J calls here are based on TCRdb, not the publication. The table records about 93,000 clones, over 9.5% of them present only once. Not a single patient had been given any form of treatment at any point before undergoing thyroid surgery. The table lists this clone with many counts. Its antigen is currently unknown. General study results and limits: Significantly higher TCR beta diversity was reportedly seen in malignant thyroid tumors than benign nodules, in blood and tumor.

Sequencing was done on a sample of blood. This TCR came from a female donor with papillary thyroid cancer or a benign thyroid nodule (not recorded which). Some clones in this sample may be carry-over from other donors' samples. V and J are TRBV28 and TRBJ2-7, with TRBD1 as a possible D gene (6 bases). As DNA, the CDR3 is TGTGCCAGCAGATCGTCAGGGGTTTTCTCCTACGAGCAGTACTTC. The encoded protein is CASRSSGVFSYEQYF.